The TCR beta chain under discussion was sequenced for a study of vaccination and CD4 T cells after COVID-19. Study-wide background: Six men and four women formed the convalescents, two being Hispanic. Researchers treated control cultures with a CEFX pool, an HIV-1 Nef pool, or no peptide.

This clonotype has more than one count but fewer than ten. Antigen unknown. Trimming removed 2 bases from V and 5 bases from J, with 11 bases in between. This CDR3 region has 14 residues. CDR1 and CDR2 from the germline V gene are MNHEY and SVGAGI. Treatment here: roughly 11-day PBMC culture with coronavirus spike peptide pools or control peptides (ViraFEST assay). Sequencing of the DNA from cultured CD4+ T cells was carried out with the Oncomine TCR Beta short-read assay. DNA came from CD4+ T cells after culture. TCRdb re-called the PCR reads with MiXCR, one entry per CDR3 protein. The sample holds around 11,000 distinct CDR3 sequences, less than 75% seen once.

The chain couples TRBV6-5 to TRBJ2-3, with TRBD1 as a possible D gene (5 bases). The source was CD4+ T cells from blood, cultured in vitro, collected before SARS-CoV-2 vaccination. This TCR came from a human donor who had recovered from COVID-19. The CDR3 loop is CASSYDLRGDTQYF. CDR3 DNA: TGTGCCAGCAGTTACGACTTAAGGGGAGATACGCAGTATTTT.